What follows are 13 T cell receptor beta chains derived from one specimen sequenced in a study of blood T cell repertoires in COVID-19. TCRdb keeps only in-frame clones here, not all; method: immunoSEQ multiplex PCR. Seen here are 95,000 to 150,000 clones, about 90% observed once, and the top ten hold 0.88%. Sequenced: peripheral blood. These receptors were taken from a woman between 45 and 60 years old with active or convalescent COVID-19.

This clone was detected once. This chain uses TRBV6-2 or TRBV6-3 with TRBJ2-7, with 11 bases fitting TRBD2. Germline V CDR1 and CDR2: MNHEY, SVGEGT. V lost 4 bases, J lost 11 bases, and 1 base stayed unmatched. The CDR3 consists of 11 residues. CDR3 protein: CASSFSGREYF. CDR3 DNA: TGTGCCAGCAGTTTTAGCGGGAGGGAGTACTTC.

V usage is TRBV9 and J usage is TRBJ2-7; 8 bases line up with TRBD2. Looked up from germline, CDR1 is SGDLS and CDR2 is YYNGEE. V shed 1 base, J shed 5 bases, and the junction held 5 bases outside the gene matches. CDR3 length: 14 amino acids. The CDR3 coding sequence is TGTGCCAGCAGCGTAAGCGGGAGCTATCACGAGCAGTACTTC. Protein product: CASSVSGSYHEQYF.

The chain carries TRBV4-2 and TRBJ2-3; perhaps TRBD2 as D (6 bases). Trimming took off 4 bases at V and 3 bases at J, with 14 bases between the two ends. Germline V lookup: CDR1 LGHNA, CDR2 YNFKEQ. The CDR3 covers 15 residues. CDR3 loop: CASSRTGLITDTQYF. The DNA for the CDR3 is TGTGCCAGCAGCCGGACCGGACTAATAACAGATACGCAGTATTTT.

The V and J genes are TRBV5-6 and TRBJ2-2; maybe TRBD2 (5 bases). Germline V CDR1 and CDR2: SGHDT, YYEEEE. V was pared by 5 bases and J by 6 bases, with 14 bases between. The CDR3 is 14 amino acids. In nucleotides, the CDR3 is TGTGCCAGCAGTTCCGGGGATGCCCCCGGGGAGCTGTTTTTT. Its translation: CASSSGDAPGELFF.

The chain has TRBV18 and TRBJ2-4; no reliable D call. CDR1 is KGHSH, CDR2 LQKENI, per germline. Trimming took off 6 bases at V and 7 bases at J, with 28 bases between the two ends. This CDR3 contains 18 residues. The CDR3 is CASSLTPLQSDLGNIQYF. In DNA, the CDR3 is TGTGCCAGCTCCCTAACGCCCCTCCAGTCCGACCTAGGTAACATTCAGTACTTC.

The chain employs TRBV28 and TRBJ1-6; 9 nucleotides match TRBD1. The germline CDR1 and CDR2 sequences are MDHEN and SYDVKM. Unmatched junction bases numbered 6, after V lost 2 bases and J lost 10 bases. CDR3 size: 15 residues. The chain's CDR3 is CASSLTGTGQSPLHF. Written as DNA, the CDR3 is TGTGCCAGCAGTTTAACCGGGACAGGGCAATCACCCCTCCACTTT. Combining the CDR3 with reference TRBV28 and TRBJ1-6 gives the whole variable domain DVKVTQSSRYLVKRTGEKVFLECVQDMDHENMFWYRQDPGLGLRLIYFSYDVKMKEKGDIPEGYSVSREKKERFSLILESASTNQTSMYLCASSLTGTGQSPLHFGNGTRLTVT.

V is TRBV12-3 or TRBV12-4 and J is TRBJ1-2; D remains unclear. Between the trimmed V and J ends, which lost 5 bases and 8 bases, there was a span of 12 bases. This CDR3 region has 12 residues. The CDR3 nucleotides are TGTGCCAGCAGTGGACTAATTCGGGGCTACACCTTC. Translation gives CASSGLIRGYTF.

V gene TRBV7-9 combines with J gene TRBJ1-1; D is ambiguous. With 1 base removed from V and 4 bases from J, the gap between germline ends came to 7 bases. Germline CDR1 and CDR2: SEHNR and FQNEAQ (reference sequence). This CDR3 contains 13 residues. The CDR3 protein is CASSLVSGTEAFF. The CDR3 nucleotides read TGTGCCAGCAGCTTAGTTTCGGGCACTGAAGCTTTCTTT.

The rearrangement joins TRBV7-2 to TRBJ1-1, with D tentatively TRBD1 (6 bases). This CDR3 comprises 14 residues. Germline CDR1 SGHTA, CDR2 FQGNSA. Trimming left V 6 bases short and J 1 base short, with 12 bases between. DNA of the CDR3: TGTGCCAGCAGGCTACAACAGGGGAACACTGAAGCTTTCTTT. This encodes CASRLQQGNTEAFF.

The V gene is TRBV7-2, the J gene TRBJ2-3; 8 bases match TRBD1. V gave up 4 bases and J gave up 0 bases; unmatched junction bases: 9. From germline, CDR1 is SGHTA and CDR2 FQGNSA. The CDR3 loop spans 17 amino acids. The CDR3 DNA follows: TGTGCCAGCAGCTCGTCAGGGGGCCCTGCTAGCACAGATACGCAGTATTTT. As protein: CASSSSGGPASTDTQYF. Combining the CDR3 with reference TRBV7-2 and TRBJ2-3 gives the whole variable domain GAGVSQSPSNKVTEKGKDVELRCDPISGHTALYWYRQSLGQGLEFLIYFQGNSAPDKSGLPSDRFSAERTGGSVSTLTIQRTQQEDSAVYLCASSSSGGPASTDTQYFGPGTRLTVL.

This rearrangement joins TRBV6-5 to TRBJ2-7; D ambiguous. The CDR3 contains 13 residues. Trimming cost V 6 bases and J 2 bases, with 11 bases left between them. Per the germline V gene, CDR1 is MNHEY and CDR2 is SVGAGI. The CDR3 protein is CASSPAVAYEQYF. As DNA, the CDR3 is TGTGCCAGCAGCCCCGCGGTGGCCTACGAGCAGTACTTC.

The chain combines TRBV6-5 with TRBJ2-7; D unclear. CDR3 size: 14 residues. V gave up 7 bases and J gave up 12 bases, with 25 bases separating them. Germline CDR1 and CDR2: MNHEY and SVGAGI. The CDR3 loop is CASTPSESTTSMYF. Written as DNA, the CDR3 is TGTGCCAGCACTCCGTCCGAAAGTACTACGAGCATGTACTTC.

The chain is built from TRBV18 and TRBJ1-3; D is unclear. The germline gives CDR1 KGHSH, CDR2 LQKENI. CDR3 length: 17 amino acids. V gave up 0 bases and J gave up 4 bases, with 16 bases separating them. CDR3 sequence reads: CASSPPYAVPRGNTIYF. In DNA form, the CDR3 reads TGTGCCAGCTCACCACCTTATGCTGTACCCCGGGGAAACACCATATATTTT. Filled out from reference TRBV18 and TRBJ1-3, the complete variable domain reads NAGVMQNPRHLVRRRGQEARLRCSPMKGHSHVYWYRQLPEEGLKFMVYLQKENIIDESGMPKERFSAEFPKEGPSILRIQQVVRGDSAAYFCASSPPYAVPRGNTIYFGEGSWLTVV.